This TCR beta chain was captured by sequencing in a study of cytomegalovirus exposure and HLA in healthy donors (dated 2017 in TCRdb). At the level of the whole study: In an earlier analysis of some 550 of the donors, 276 Gb of sequence data and 117 million unique TCR beta sequences from about 180 million T cells were reported. Approximately 330 gigabases of sequencing data and roughly 80 million unique TCR sequences made up an early release that covered 500 to 650 HLA-typed donors. The genetic ancestry cluster associated with self-reported Caucasian donors included over 65% of the approximately 430 genotyped donors. The aim of the study was to test whether cataloging public T cell receptors could identify signatures of past pathogen exposure. The T cell repertoires of around 730 subjects were profiled by immunosequencing and related to cytomegalovirus serostatus. Besides the first cohort of 550 to 750 subjects, a separate validation cohort made up of 90 to 150 different subjects was used. To predict cytomegalovirus infection status, the study combined high-throughput TCR immunosequencing, statistical association of individual TCRs with disease status, and machine learning. A later analysis re-analyzed previously published TCR beta repertoires from roughly 600 donors and added high-resolution HLA genotyping to study TCR occurrence patterns. Rather than using new phenotypic data, the later analysis identified candidate immune exposures from TCR beta sequences and from how often those sequences occurred across donors. In an earlier analysis of several hundred of the donors, high-throughput TCR beta sequencing was used to judge whether each TCR beta V gene segment behaved as functional or pseudogenic. Alongside the repertoire data, information on donor age, sex, ethnicity and CMV serostatus was compiled. A later genetic analysis took genome-wide SNP genotypes for about three fifths of the 666 donors and used that subset as a discovery cohort. All discovery cohort repertoires had been generated using a single sequencing platform. Class I and class II HLA loci were covered by the typing at four-digit resolution. Typing coverage varied by locus: 629-630 donors for A, B, C, DRB1 and DQB1; approximately 520 for DQA1; more than 600 for DPA1; under 490 for DPB1. Roughly 5 DR-DQ haplotypes were handled as single units for association and clustering because linkage in the cohort was strong. Among almost 400 genotyped donors of the cohort, an average of around 240,000 unique TCR beta nucleotide sequences were sequenced per donor, roughly a sixth of them non-productive.

Receptor libraries were prepared by the immunoSEQ multiplex PCR assay. A mixture of 60 forward primers for TCR Vbeta segments and 13 reverse primers for TCR Jbeta segments was used in the multiplex PCR. Amplification of the CDR3 region of rearranged TCR beta genes was performed with a multiplex PCR assay on genomic DNA. Amplified TCR beta libraries were sequenced as 87-base-pair reads on the Illumina HiSeq System. In the original analysis: Across the 670 or so repertoires, a later analysis counted about 81 million unique TCR beta chains, 9.5 million to 12 million of which were shared by at least two donors. Raw reads were error-corrected and collapsed into unique sequences with a nearest-neighbor algorithm that merged closely related sequences to remove PCR and sequencing errors. CDR3 sequences were aligned to IMGT reference sequences to assign V, D and J gene segments. Each retained sequence needed at least a six-nucleotide match to both a V gene segment and a J gene segment. Rearrangements were called productive when the CDR3 lacked stop codons and stayed in frame with V and J; all others were non-productive. CDR3 was defined by IMGT convention, running from the second conserved V-encoded cysteine to the conserved J-encoded phenylalanine. Sequences without an unambiguous match to a single V gene segment were excluded from the earlier analysis of a few hundred of the donors. In an earlier analysis of 450 to 700 of the donors, V segments were called functional above 56.7% productive rearrangements and were called segregating when the between-donor standard deviation exceeded 5%. A statistical classification framework was developed to diagnose cytomegalovirus status using the catalog of TCR beta chain sequences. In a later analysis, V and J genes were assigned by comparing TCR nucleotide sequences against IMGT/GENE-DB human TR gene sequences. The TCRdist pipeline was used in a later analysis to assign CDR3 sequences and most-parsimonious VDJ recombination scenarios. A later analysis defined each TCR beta chain by its CDR3 amino acid sequence plus V-gene family, and excluded reads lacking a unique V-gene family. A later analysis removed 550 to 700 highly shared, low-generation-probability nucleotide sequences to deal with suspected cross-contamination and a sequencing artifact. For each public chain, a later analysis derived a clonal expansion index from normalized ranks of inferred template counts within each repertoire. In a later analysis, generation probabilities were computed using a VDJ recombination model fitted to out-of-frame rearrangements, and the results were checked against IGoR. In a later analysis, TCR-TCR, TCR-HLA and TCR-CMV co-occurrence was scored with hypergeometric tests, and a repertoire-size bias correction was applied to TCR pairs. False discovery rates were estimated in a later analysis by permuting HLA or CMV assignments 20 times. In a later analysis, co-occurring TCRs were grouped with DBSCAN, and TCRdist sequence similarity was added when clustering was performed within HLA-allele-positive subsets. Repertoires with fewer than 30,000 or more than 120,000 public chains were left out of co-occurrence clustering, as were five repertoires with anomalous nucleotide sharing. Drawn from immuneACCESS, this table holds only the in-frame rearrangements with V and J called that TCRdb kept. Clones are partly lost; checked studies trace under half to an unresolved V gene and leave the rest unexplained. That table gives V, J and clone size, and the DNA gave D and trimming. This sample comprises approximately 170,000 clones, over 70% of them detected only once. The ten top clones hold approximately 1.5% of the sample.

With respect to this clone: Its antigen remains unidentified. Nothing much larger sits one base from this clone, and base qualities are not available.

What the research found in general, with its limitations: In a later analysis, several top co-occurrence clusters were reported to appear linked to parvovirus B19, influenza, CMV and Epstein-Barr virus. Correlated functional status among segregating V segments might be attributable to linkage disequilibrium, but an unknown experimental factor could not be ruled out. The study listed over 150 TCR beta chains as associated with cytomegalovirus. At a false discovery rate of 0.05, a later analysis linked 16,000 or so TCR beta sequences to specific HLA alleles. In both the original and validation cohorts, the classifier was reported to diagnose cytomegalovirus status with high specificity and sensitivity. In an earlier analysis of 450 to 750 of the donors, most TCR beta V segments appeared in productive rearrangements about 90% or about 30% of the time, broadly matching IMGT annotations. A later genetic analysis associated a missense DCLRE1C variant with V-gene and J-gene trimming of TCR beta chains, and an independent cohort replicated the association. HLA typing was unavailable for some donors at each locus, so association tests used only the typed subset. When HLA alleles, especially DR and DQ, strongly co-occurred, TCR associations were difficult to assign to individual alleles. While some public TCRs were present in many individuals, most TCR sequences turned up only very rarely across donors. According to a later analysis, most CMV-associated TCR beta chains appeared to be HLA-restricted, and the HLA associations seemed to be driven largely by CMV exposure. CMV serostatus was the only immune exposure information available for the cohort. The 87-base-pair reads could not distinguish some IMGT-functional V segments, including TRBV6-2 and TRBV6-3, so those segments were excluded. A cluster of highly shared sequence variants was judged likely to be a technical artifact of the sequencing pipeline. About 17 rarely observed V segments, including chromosome 9 orphons, were excluded from the earlier analysis of almost 600 of the donors because counts were too low. In a later analysis, the rate of TCR association differed among HLA loci, with DRB1 alleles having the most associated TCRs and HLA-C alleles having the fewest. A few of the identified cytomegalovirus-associated TCR beta chains were confirmed in vitro to be specific for cytomegalovirus antigens. The authors suggested that the approach could potentially be extended to other disease states and immunological phenotypes. The cohort was sequenced for TCR beta chains only, and without alpha or paired-chain data the features that could be detected were limited. A further reported finding was that TCR beta sequences accurately predicted the HLA-A and HLA-B alleles for most subjects in the first cohort. Presence/absence analyses assumed roughly uniform sequencing depth across donors, an assumption that may not hold. In a later analysis, HLA-associated TCR beta chains showed more clonal expansion and lower generation probabilities than non-associated chains that were equally common. According to a later genetic analysis, donors in an Asian-associated ancestry cluster had fewer N-insertions in productive TCRs than the approximately 630-donor mean.

The cohort comprised 666 healthy bone marrow donors. All cohort members were sampled while nominally healthy, although unrecorded immune exposures were likely present. The donor tested CMV seronegative and was one of the 352 seronegative cohort members. A peripheral blood sample was collected from each donor, and TCR beta sequencing was performed on peripheral blood mononuclear cells. Genomic DNA extraction from the blood cell samples was performed with the Qiagen DNeasy Blood Extraction Kit. Clipping removes 6 bases from V and 4 bases from J, with 7 as the unmatched junction base count. The CDR1 and CDR2 encoded by the germline V gene (reference sequence) are SEHNR and FQNEAQ. The CDR3 sequence holds 15 residues, the cysteine and phenylalanine included. Of all the DNA, just the CDR3 is kept, 45 bases in frame from base 1.

Sequencing input: PBMCs. The clonotype comes from a woman aged 18-35 years in good health and CMV-seronegative. The chain was built from TRBV7-9 and TRBJ1-5, and 9 junctional nucleotides match TRBD1. The CDR3 has the sequence CASSRQGGPNQPQHF. In nucleotides, the sequence is TGTGCCAGCAGTAGACAGGGGGGCCCTAATCAGCCCCAGCATTTT.